These 22 T cell receptor beta chains were sequenced from one sample in a study of T cell responses to AZD1222 COVID-19 vaccine. Clones were read by immunoSEQ multiplex PCR, and TCRdb kept only the in-frame ones, dropping some. The data show about 120,000 clones, roughly nine tenths seen once. Sequenced material: peripheral blood, taken on day 0 of AZD1222 vaccination. All receptors come from an adult in good health.

The chain links TRBV7-3 to TRBJ2-7, with TRBD2 as a possible D gene (5 bases). This CDR3 has 14 residues. V was pared by 4 bases and J by 2 bases, with 12 bases between. Per the germline V gene, CDR1 is SGHTA and CDR2 is FQGTGA. CDR3 sequence reads: CASSSGKGTYEQYF. CDR3 DNA sequence: TGTGCCAGCAGCTCGGGAAAAGGGACCTACGAGCAGTACTTC.

The V call is TRBV4-1, the J call TRBJ2-2; 12 nucleotides line up with TRBD2. With V trimmed by 3 bases and J by 5 bases, 7 bases remained unmatched. The CDR3 is made up of 17 amino acids. CDR1 is MGHRA, CDR2 YSYEKL, per germline. DNA of the CDR3: TGCGCCAGCAGCCACCCTACTAGCGGGGGGCGGACCGGGGAGCTGTTTTTT. Translated, it gives CASSHPTSGGRTGELFF.

The V call is TRBV6-5, the J call TRBJ1-2; D remains ambiguous. V lost 8 bases and J 7 bases, leaving 11 bases between the germline ends. The germline CDR1 and CDR2 sequences are MNHEY and SVGAGI. The length of the CDR3 is 11 residues. CDR3 protein: CASVLGSGYTF. The CDR3 DNA is TGTGCCAGCGTTTTAGGGAGTGGCTACACCTTC.

The V call is TRBV4-1, the J call TRBJ2-3; D ambiguous. Germline-derived CDR1 and CDR2 are MGHRA and YSYEKL. Deletions cut 4 bases from V and 1 base from J, with 18 bases between. CDR3 length: 17 amino acids. CDR3: CASSRGIGPGGTDTQYF. CDR3 in DNA: TGCGCCAGCAGCCGTGGGATTGGGCCCGGCGGCACAGATACGCAGTATTTT.

The chain combines TRBV6-5 with TRBJ2-2, with 9 bases lining up with TRBD1. J was trimmed by 5 bases and V by 2 bases; bases with no gene match: 3. This CDR3 contains 15 residues. CDR1 MNHEY and CDR2 SVGAGI come from the germline V gene. The chain's CDR3 is CASSYPGTGTGELFF. CDR3 sequence (DNA): TGTGCCAGCAGTTACCCCGGGACAGGGACCGGGGAGCTGTTTTTT.

A word on this clone: The same CDR3 arises from other DNA sequences in this sample as well. The chain combines TRBV9 with TRBJ1-1; D remains ambiguous. The CDR3 is made up of 12 amino acids. The germline V gene has CDR1 SGDLS and CDR2 YYNGEE. V lost 0 bases to trimming and J lost 3 bases, with 3 bases between them. This CDR3 reads CASSVDDTEAFF. CDR3 bases: TGTGCCAGCAGCGTAGATGACACTGAAGCTTTCTTT.

The rearrangement uses TRBV28 and TRBJ2-1; 10 nucleotides match TRBD1. V shed 8 bases and J 6 bases; nucleotides not matched to a gene: 4. The length of the CDR3 is 13 residues. Germline CDR1 is MDHEN and CDR2 is SYDVKM. CDR3 coding DNA: TGTGCCAGCCGGACAGGGGGATCCAATGAGCAGTTCTTC. Translating it yields CASRTGGSNEQFF.

The V and J genes are TRBV7-9 and TRBJ1-6; D not resolved. This CDR3 contains 14 residues. CDR1 and CDR2 from the germline V gene are SEHNR and FQNEAQ (reference sequence). Trimming cost V 2 bases and J 10 bases, with 12 bases left between them. The CDR3 DNA sequence: TGTGCCAGCAGCTTAAATAACGAGGTGTCACCCCTCCACTTT. This translates into CASSLNNEVSPLHF.

This clone was recorded only once. The V gene is TRBV7-9, the J gene TRBJ2-3, with 11 positions matching TRBD1. Germline V gives CDR1 SEHNR, CDR2 FQNEAQ (reference sequence). With 5 bases clipped from V and 3 bases from J, the junction kept 4 bases outside the gene matches. This CDR3 comprises 15 residues. CDR3 in amino acids: CASSPGQGATDTQYF. The CDR3 DNA sequence: TGTGCCAGCAGCCCAGGACAGGGGGCTACAGATACGCAGTATTTT.

V usage is TRBV19 and J usage is TRBJ1-2; no firm D call. V was pared by 6 bases and J by 4 bases, with 9 bases between. This CDR3 spans 12 amino acids. CDR1 LNHDA and CDR2 SQIVND come from the germline V gene (reference sequence). This CDR3 is CASSPGAYGYTF. The CDR3, as DNA: TGTGCCAGTAGCCCGGGAGCCTATGGCTACACCTTC.

This rearrangement joins TRBV27 to TRBJ2-1, with 13 bases matching TRBD2. V dropped 5 bases and J dropped 9; count of bases not matched to a gene: 7. CDR1 is MNHEY and CDR2 is SMNVEV in the germline V gene (reference sequence). The CDR3 length is 15 residues. In nucleotides, the CDR3 is TGTGCCAGCAGTCACTTGCGGACTAGCGGGAGTGAGCAGTTCTTC. Amino acids: CASSHLRTSGSEQFF.

The chain links TRBV19 to TRBJ2-3; D gene unclear. This CDR3 contains 13 residues. V was trimmed by 2 bases and J by 5 bases, leaving 8 bases between them. The germline V gene encodes CDR1 LNHDA and CDR2 SQIVND (reference sequence). CDR3 DNA: TGTGCCAGTAGTATAATGGCTAGAGATACGCAGTATTTT. This sequence encodes CASSIMARDTQYF.

This clone was seen only a few times. The chain recombines TRBV2 with TRBJ2-2, with 8 bases matching TRBD1. Germline V CDR1 and CDR2: SNHLY, FYNNEI. V lost 5 bases to trimming and J lost 4 bases; unmatched junction nucleotides: 9. CDR3 length: 16 residues. CDR3 protein: CASSQTTGEFTGELFF. CDR3 nucleotide sequence: TGTGCCAGCAGTCAAACGACAGGGGAATTCACCGGGGAGCTGTTTTTT.

The chain is built from TRBV25-1 and TRBJ1-2; possible D gene TRBD1, 5 bases. This CDR3 comprises 13 residues. Trimming shortened V by 3 bases and J by 8 bases, and 13 bases separated the two germline ends. Germline V gene lookup returns CDR1 MGHDK and CDR2 SYGVNS. The CDR3 sequence is CASSDPGRGGYTF. CDR3 nucleotide sequence: TGTGCCAGCAGTGACCCCGGGAGGGGCGGCTACACCTTC.

This chain links TRBV7-9 with TRBJ1-2; D remains unclear. The length of the CDR3 is 14 residues. The V and J ends lost 5 bases and 7 bases respectively, with 17 bases between them. CDR1 and CDR2 (germline): SEHNR, FQNEAQ (reference sequence). CDR3 region: CASSDGSMDGGYTF. CDR3 coding DNA: TGTGCCAGCAGCGATGGCTCTATGGATGGTGGCTACACCTTC.

CDR3 bases: TGTGCCAGCAGCTCTCCGGGCGGGAGAGGCGAGCAGTACTTC. Translated: CASSSPGGRGEQYF. This chain joins TRBV5-4 and TRBJ2-7, with 7 bases fitting TRBD2. Germline CDR1 and CDR2: SGHNT and YYREEE (reference sequence). This CDR3 spans 14 amino acids. V gave up 3 bases and J gave up 6 bases; unmatched junction bases: 9.

The gene calls are TRBV29-1 and TRBJ1-4; a possible D gene is TRBD1 (6 bases). CDR1 and CDR2 from the germline V gene are SQVTM and ANQGSEA. V was trimmed by 5 bases and J by 0 bases, leaving 10 bases between them. This CDR3 has 14 residues. The CDR3 bases are TGCAGCGTTAGGGGGGGAGCAACTAATGAAAAACTGTTTTTT. As protein: CSVRGGATNEKLFF. Together with reference TRBV29-1 and TRBJ1-4, the CDR3 gives the full variable domain: SAVISQKPSRDICQRGTSLTIQCQVDSQVTMMFWYRQQPGQSLTLIATANQGSEATYESGFVIDKFPISRPNLTFSTLTVSNMSPEDSSIYLCSVRGGATNEKLFFGSGTQLSVL.

Here the CDR3 reads CACMGRGGPETQYF. CDR3 DNA sequence: TGTGCCTGCATGGGGCGGGGGGGCCCTGAGACCCAGTACTTC. V gene TRBV3-1 (or the pseudogene TRBV3-2) combines with J gene TRBJ2-5, with 9 bases lining up with TRBD2. Trimming took 11 bases from V and 5 from J; bases not matched to a gene: 12. Germline V gene lookup returns CDR1 LGHDT and CDR2 YNNKEL (reference sequence). The CDR3 loop spans 14 amino acids.

This chain links TRBV28 with TRBJ1-4; D call uncertain. CDR3 size: 14 residues. From germline, CDR1 is MDHEN and CDR2 SYDVKM. Trimming removed 4 bases from V and 5 bases from J, with 11 bases in between. The chain's CDR3 is CASSSPGVNEKLFF. CDR3 sequence (DNA): TGTGCCAGCAGTTCCCCGGGTGTCAATGAAAAACTGTTTTTT.

The chain couples TRBV9 to TRBJ2-5; D is perhaps TRBD1 (6 bases). Trimming pared 0 bases from V and 0 bases from J, leaving 15 bases between. Per germline, CDR1 SGDLS and CDR2 YYNGEE. The CDR3 sequence is 17 residues long. The CDR3 region is CASSVESGQMYQETQYF. The CDR3 region has the DNA TGTGCCAGCAGCGTAGAGAGTGGACAGATGTACCAAGAGACCCAGTACTTC.

This chain connects TRBV3-1 (or the pseudogene TRBV3-2) to TRBJ1-2, with 7 positions matching TRBD1. Germline V gene lookup returns CDR1 LGHDT and CDR2 YNNKEL (reference sequence). This CDR3 has 16 residues. V was clipped by 0 bases and J by 1 base; unmatched bases: 5. The CDR3 sequence is CASSQDQTGVNYGYTF. CDR3 in DNA: TGTGCCAGCAGCCAAGATCAAACAGGGGTTAACTATGGCTACACCTTC.

The chain combines TRBV7-2 with TRBJ2-7; maybe TRBD2 (6 bases). The CDR3 is made up of 16 amino acids. Per the germline V gene, CDR1 is SGHTA and CDR2 is FQGNSA. Trimming removed 6 bases from V and 3 bases from J, with 21 bases in between. CDR3 nucleotides: TGTGCCAGCAGTCAAACTAGCTCGGTCCTTCTCTACGAGCAGTACTTC. Residues: CASSQTSSVLLYEQYF.